Shown below are 21 T cell receptor beta chains from a single sample sequenced in a study of blood T cell repertoires in COVID-19. Some clones are missing from TCRdb's copy, which holds only in-frame ones; the method was immunoSEQ multiplex PCR. The table includes about 40,000 clones, 80% to 90% detected once. The source material was peripheral blood. These receptors all stem from a woman in her 70s with acute or convalescent COVID-19.

This chain uses TRBV5-4 with TRBJ1-5; tentative D call: TRBD1 (5 bases). V was shortened by 1 base and J by 4 bases, with 12 bases between the two germline ends. The CDR3 sequence is 15 residues long. Germline CDR1 SGHNT, CDR2 YYREEE (reference sequence). In DNA, the CDR3 is TGTGCCAGCAGCTTGTGGGGGGTAACTAATCAGCCCCAGCATTTT. Translated: CASSLWGVTNQPQHF.

The V gene is TRBV12-3 or TRBV12-4, the J gene TRBJ1-2; perhaps TRBD1 as D (5 bases). The CDR3 is 12 amino acids. Trimming left V 6 bases short and J 5 bases short, with 10 bases between. The CDR3 here is CASRAQGYGYTF. In nucleotides, the CDR3 is TGTGCCAGCAGGGCTCAGGGATATGGCTACACCTTC.

This chain connects TRBV20-1 to TRBJ1-2, with 11 bases identical to TRBD1. The trim removed 3 bases at V and 5 bases at J, leaving 8 bases unmatched. CDR3 length equals 15 residues. The V gene's germline CDR1 is DFQATT and CDR2 SNEGSKA (reference sequence). The CDR3 loop is CSASFMDRGPYGYTF. CDR3 DNA: TGCAGTGCTAGTTTTATGGACAGGGGGCCGTATGGCTACACCTTC.

This clone was seen a single time. This sequence joins TRBV5-1 and TRBJ2-1; TRBD2 aligns across 12 bases. The germline V gene has CDR1 SGHRS and CDR2 YFSETQ. This CDR3 contains 16 residues. The V gene end was trimmed by 4 bases and the J gene end by 7 bases; junction bases not matched to a gene: 9. For the CDR3, the DNA is TGCGCCAGCAGCGTCCATCTAGCGGGAGGGGTTAATGAGCAGTTCTTC. Its protein product is CASSVHLAGGVNEQFF.

This chain connects TRBV5-1 to TRBJ2-3; 12 bases fit TRBD2. Germline CDR1 SGHRS, CDR2 YFSETQ. The CDR3 runs 15 residues. The V segment lost 2 bases and the J segment 6 bases; nucleotides outside the gene matches: 4. The CDR3 nucleotides are TGCGCCAGCAGCTTCGGACTAGCGGGATTTGATACGCAGTATTTT. This sequence encodes CASSFGLAGFDTQYF.

This rearrangement joins TRBV3-1 (or the pseudogene TRBV3-2) to TRBJ2-2; tentative D call: TRBD1 (6 bases). The germline V gene encodes CDR1 LGHDT and CDR2 YNNKEL (reference sequence). CDR3 length equals 13 residues. Trimming took off 2 bases at V and 7 bases at J, with 8 bases between the two ends. The CDR3 spells CASSQMGHGELFF. CDR3 DNA sequence: TGTGCCAGCAGCCAAATGGGACACGGGGAGCTGTTTTTT.

The genes are TRBV4-2 and TRBJ1-2; the match to TRBD1 covers 8 bases. J lost 8 bases, V lost 5 bases, and 13 bases had no gene match. Germline assignment: CDR1 LGHNA and CDR2 YNFKEQ. The CDR3 runs to 15 residues. The DNA for the CDR3 is TGTGCCAGCAGCTTAGGGACAGGCTCAGTTGAGGGCTACACCTTC. Amino acids: CASSLGTGSVEGYTF.

V is TRBV18 and J is TRBJ1-5; D remains ambiguous. Germline-derived CDR1 and CDR2 are KGHSH and LQKENI. The germline V and J ends were trimmed by 2 bases and 0 bases, with 8 bases remaining between them. The CDR3 consists of 15 residues. CDR3 loop: CASSPNRNSNQPQHF. The DNA for the CDR3 is TGTGCCAGCTCACCAAACAGAAATAGCAATCAGCCCCAGCATTTT.

V is TRBV6-6 and J is TRBJ2-7, with 15 bases identical to TRBD2. Losses at the gene ends were 5 bases for V and 7 bases for J; bases not matched to a gene: 18. Germline-derived CDR1 and CDR2 are MNHNY and SVGAGI (reference sequence). The CDR3 loop spans 19 amino acids. This CDR3 is CASSQTGTSGRFSRTEQYV. CDR3 DNA: TGTGCCAGCAGTCAAACCGGGACTAGCGGGAGGTTTTCCCGTACGGAGCAGTACGTC.

The chain joins TRBV28 to TRBJ2-1; 11 nucleotides line up with TRBD2. The CDR3 extends over 16 amino acids. CDR1 is MDHEN, CDR2 SYDVKM, per germline. V was pared by 6 bases and J by 4 bases, with 8 bases of the junction left unmatched. The CDR3 nucleotides read TGTGCCAGCAGCATACATAGCGGGGGGGTATACAATGAGCAGTTCTTC. It is translated as CASSIHSGGVYNEQFF.

This chain connects TRBV18 to TRBJ1-2, with 9 bases matching TRBD1. From germline, CDR1 is KGHSH and CDR2 LQKENI. The J segment lost 4 bases and the V segment lost 3 bases, leaving 9 bases of the junction unmatched. The CDR3 covers 16 residues. As DNA, the CDR3 is TGTGCCAGCTCACCGCCCGAGGACAGGGGCGCCTATGGCTACACCTTC. It encodes CASSPPEDRGAYGYTF.

The V call is TRBV29-1, the J call TRBJ2-1; TRBD2 aligns across 8 bases. V lost 7 bases and J lost 6; bases outside the gene matches: 11. The germline gives CDR1 SQVTM, CDR2 ANQGSEA. The CDR3 spans 14 residues. The CDR3 region has the DNA TGCAGCGGAACACCCTCGACTAGCGCCAATGAGCAGTTCTTC. Protein product: CSGTPSTSANEQFF.

J is TRBJ2-5 and V is TRBV6-5; D gene ambiguous. The CDR3 covers 12 residues. Germline V gives CDR1 MNHEY, CDR2 SVGAGI. The V and J ends lost 6 bases and 6 bases respectively, with 11 bases between them. The CDR3 protein is CASSFDWKTQYF. Here the CDR3 DNA reads TGTGCCAGCAGCTTCGACTGGAAGACCCAGTACTTC.

V is TRBV7-9 and J is TRBJ2-3; 12 bases fit TRBD2. The V gene's germline CDR1 is SEHNR and CDR2 FQNEAQ (reference sequence). This CDR3 is 16 amino acids long. The J segment lost 1 base and the V segment lost 4 bases, leaving 3 bases of the junction unmatched. CDR3 DNA sequence: TGTGCCAGCAGCTCGGGACTAGCGGGCCGCACAGATACGCAGTATTTT. Its protein is CASSSGLAGRTDTQYF.

The rearrangement uses TRBV27 and TRBJ2-5; D not certain. V was cut by 8 bases and J by 2 bases, with 15 bases left in between. This CDR3 is built from 14 residues. CDR1 is MNHEY and CDR2 is SMNVEV in the germline V gene (reference sequence). The CDR3 region is CASRSGWLQETQYF. CDR3 nucleotide sequence: TGTGCCAGCCGATCGGGTTGGTTACAAGAGACCCAGTACTTC.

The chain couples TRBV7-9 to TRBJ1-5; the match to TRBD1 covers 8 bases. The CDR3 runs 16 residues. Germline loops: CDR1 SEHNR, CDR2 FQNEAQ (reference sequence). Trimming removed 1 base from V and 7 bases from J; junction bases left unmatched: 9. The CDR3 coding sequence is TGTGCCAGCAGCTTAGATCTTCAGGGGGCAAGGCAGCCCCAGCATTTT. The encoded protein is CASSLDLQGARQPQHF.

The chain couples TRBV11-3 to TRBJ2-2; 8 bases are a match to TRBD2. The CDR3 covers 16 residues. CDR1 and CDR2 from the germline V gene are SGHNT and YENEEA. The junction had 14 bases not matched to a gene; V was cut back by 6 bases and J by 8 bases. The CDR3 protein is CASRVRGAGASGELFF. The CDR3, as DNA: TGTGCCAGCAGGGTCAGGGGAGCGGGAGCATCGGGGGAGCTGTTTTTT.

In nucleotides, the CDR3 is TGTGCCAGTAGGTCAGCGGGAGTGGGCACCGGGGAGCTGTTTTTT. Amino acid sequence: CASRSAGVGTGELFF. The V call is TRBV19, the J call TRBJ2-2; TRBD2 matches 8 bases. Germline values: CDR1 LNHDA, CDR2 SQIVND (reference sequence). V was pared by 6 bases and J by 4 bases, with 7 bases of the junction left unmatched. The CDR3 contains 15 residues.

The CDR3 DNA follows: TGTGCCAGCTCAAAGGACAGGGTTGCAGATACGCAGTATTTT. It codes for CASSKDRVADTQYF. The chain recombines TRBV18 with TRBJ2-3, with 8 bases aligning to TRBD1. Losses at the gene ends were 5 bases for V and 4 bases for J; bases not matched to a gene: 5. Germline CDR1 KGHSH, CDR2 LQKENI. The CDR3 has 14 amino acids.

The chain joins TRBV24-1 to TRBJ1-2; 8 bases are a match to TRBD1. CDR1 and CDR2 from the germline V gene are KGHDR and SFDVKD. The CDR3 is 14 amino acids. J gave up 4 bases and V 2 bases, and 2 bases lay outside the gene matches. Written as DNA, the CDR3 is TGTGCCACCAGTGATTCGACAGGGGCCTATGGCTACACCTTC. Translating it yields CATSDSTGAYGYTF.

The rearrangement joins TRBV6-6 to TRBJ2-5, with D possibly TRBD2 on 6 matching bases. The length of the CDR3 is 13 residues. The germline V and J ends were trimmed by 2 bases and 5 bases, with 9 bases remaining between them. Germline V gene lookup returns CDR1 MNHNY and CDR2 SVGAGI (reference sequence). This chain's CDR3 is CASSYRLGETQYF. Written as DNA, the CDR3 is TGTGCCAGCAGTTACCGACTAGGGGAGACCCAGTACTTC.